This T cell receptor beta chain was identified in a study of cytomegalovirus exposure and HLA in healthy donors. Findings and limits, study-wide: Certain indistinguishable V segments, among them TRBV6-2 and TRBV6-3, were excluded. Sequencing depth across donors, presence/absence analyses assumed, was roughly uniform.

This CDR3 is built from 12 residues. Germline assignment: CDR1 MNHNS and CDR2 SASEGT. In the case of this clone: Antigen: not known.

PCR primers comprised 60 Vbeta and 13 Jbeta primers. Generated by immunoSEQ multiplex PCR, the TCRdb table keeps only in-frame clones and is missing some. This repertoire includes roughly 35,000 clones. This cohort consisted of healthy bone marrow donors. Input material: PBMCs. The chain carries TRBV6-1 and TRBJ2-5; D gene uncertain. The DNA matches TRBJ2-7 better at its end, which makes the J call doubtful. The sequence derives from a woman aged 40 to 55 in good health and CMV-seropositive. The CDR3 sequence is CASSEGGYEQYF. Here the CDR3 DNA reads TGTGCCAGCAGTGAAGGTGGTTACGAGCAGTACTTC.